This passage covers 10 T cell receptor beta chains from one sample sequenced in a study of cytomegalovirus exposure and HLA in healthy donors. PCR involved 60 Vbeta and 13 Jbeta primers. TCRdb's copy holds only in-frame clones and misses some; the assay was immunoSEQ multiplex PCR. Of some 140,000 clones listed, roughly 70% were seen once; the top ten hold roughly 4.5%. The sequencing input was PBMCs. All receptors derive from a man aged 18-30 years in good health and CMV-seropositive.

The V gene is TRBV19, the J gene TRBJ1-2; 12 bases fit TRBD1. The germline CDR1 and CDR2 sequences are LNHDA and SQIVND (reference sequence). After removal of 1 base from V and 2 bases from J, the junction contained 5 bases not matched to a gene. The CDR3 consists of 17 residues. CDR3 region: CASSIGGDRGRNYGYTF. CDR3 in DNA: TGTGCCAGTAGTATAGGTGGGGACAGGGGGCGGAACTATGGCTACACCTTC.

This clone was seen only a few times. This sequence joins TRBV6-5 and TRBJ2-7; D is perhaps TRBD1 (5 bases). The CDR3 loop spans 14 amino acids. V lost 0 bases and J 3 bases, leaving 9 bases between the germline ends. Germline V gene lookup returns CDR1 MNHEY and CDR2 SVGAGI. The CDR3 nucleotides are TGTGCCAGCAGTTACTCGAGGCAGGGCTACGAGCAGTACTTC. Its protein product is CASSYSRQGYEQYF.

J is TRBJ2-5 and V is TRBV6-5; 7 bases are shared with TRBD1. V gave up 7 bases and J gave up 3 bases; unmatched junction bases: 5. The CDR3 is 13 residues long. The germline gives CDR1 MNHEY, CDR2 SVGAGI. CDR3 region: CASTYTGEETQYF. CDR3 DNA: TGTGCCAGCACATATACAGGGGAAGAGACCCAGTACTTC.

In its sample, this clone is medium-sized (0.01 to 0.1%). The J gene is TRBJ2-6, the V gene TRBV4-2, with D possibly TRBD1 on 5 matching bases. The CDR3 loop spans 16 amino acids. The V end was cut by 0 bases, the J end by 4 bases, with 10 bases between. CDR1 LGHNA and CDR2 YNFKEQ come from the germline V gene. The DNA for the CDR3 is TGTGCCAGCAGCCAAGATCAGGGTTCCGGGGCCAACGTCCTGACTTTC. Amino acid sequence: CASSQDQGSGANVLTF.

This clone was detected only a few times. The rearrangement links TRBV19 to TRBJ1-1; 9 bases are shared with TRBD1. V shed 5 bases and J 3 bases; nucleotides not matched to a gene: 7. Germline CDR1 and CDR2: LNHDA and SQIVND (reference sequence). The CDR3 is 15 amino acids. The CDR3, as DNA: TGTGCCAGTAGTCTTACCGGGACAGGGTACACTGAAGCTTTCTTT. Translating gives CASSLTGTGYTEAFF.

V and J are TRBV4-3 and TRBJ2-2; 8 bases agree with TRBD2. The CDR3 is 17 residues long. J gave up 0 bases and V 2 bases, and 5 bases lay outside the gene matches. Germline-derived CDR1 and CDR2 are LGHNA and YSLEER. The CDR3 protein is CASSQNLAGSNTGELFF. The CDR3 bases are TGCGCCAGCAGCCAAAACTTAGCGGGGTCGAACACCGGGGAGCTGTTTTTT.

The chain joins TRBV9 to TRBJ2-2, with 11 bases aligning to TRBD2. V trimming: 4 bases; J trimming: 4 bases; junction bases outside the gene matches: 12. The germline V gene has CDR1 SGDLS and CDR2 YYNGEE. This CDR3 is built from 18 residues. CDR3 nucleotide sequence: TGTGCCAGCAGCCCCCCGACTAGCGGGGCACTCGTCACCGGGGAGCTGTTTTTT. Protein product: CASSPPTSGALVTGELFF.

The J gene is TRBJ2-5, the V gene TRBV7-6; a possible D gene is TRBD1 (7 bases). The V end was cut by 5 bases, the J end by 5 bases, with 15 bases between. This CDR3 has 14 amino acids. Germline V gene data show CDR1 as SGHVS and CDR2 as FNYEAQ. CDR3 sequence: CASSPRGAGETQYF. CDR3 sequence (DNA): TGTGCCAGCAGCCCCAGGGGGGCGGGGGAGACCCAGTACTTC.

In its sample, this clone was seen a few times. In the same sample, other DNA sequences code for this CDR3. The chain uses TRBV28 and TRBJ2-7; D is possibly TRBD2 (6 bases). The CDR3 consists of 14 residues. With 7 bases removed from V and 0 bases from J, the gap between germline ends came to 13 bases. CDR1 and CDR2 (germline): MDHEN, SYDVKM. As DNA, the CDR3 is TGTGCCAGCACCTCTCACGGGAGCTCCTACGAGCAGTACTTC. Translation gives CASTSHGSSYEQYF.

This chain joins TRBV2 and TRBJ1-5; D ambiguous. V was clipped by 5 bases and J by 1 base, with 12 bases between them. CDR1 is SNHLY and CDR2 is FYNNEI in the germline V gene. The CDR3 runs to 15 residues. The DNA of the CDR3 is TGTGCCAGCAGTAGCCGGAGGGTAAGCAATCAGCCCCAGCATTTT. Protein product: CASSSRRVSNQPQHF.